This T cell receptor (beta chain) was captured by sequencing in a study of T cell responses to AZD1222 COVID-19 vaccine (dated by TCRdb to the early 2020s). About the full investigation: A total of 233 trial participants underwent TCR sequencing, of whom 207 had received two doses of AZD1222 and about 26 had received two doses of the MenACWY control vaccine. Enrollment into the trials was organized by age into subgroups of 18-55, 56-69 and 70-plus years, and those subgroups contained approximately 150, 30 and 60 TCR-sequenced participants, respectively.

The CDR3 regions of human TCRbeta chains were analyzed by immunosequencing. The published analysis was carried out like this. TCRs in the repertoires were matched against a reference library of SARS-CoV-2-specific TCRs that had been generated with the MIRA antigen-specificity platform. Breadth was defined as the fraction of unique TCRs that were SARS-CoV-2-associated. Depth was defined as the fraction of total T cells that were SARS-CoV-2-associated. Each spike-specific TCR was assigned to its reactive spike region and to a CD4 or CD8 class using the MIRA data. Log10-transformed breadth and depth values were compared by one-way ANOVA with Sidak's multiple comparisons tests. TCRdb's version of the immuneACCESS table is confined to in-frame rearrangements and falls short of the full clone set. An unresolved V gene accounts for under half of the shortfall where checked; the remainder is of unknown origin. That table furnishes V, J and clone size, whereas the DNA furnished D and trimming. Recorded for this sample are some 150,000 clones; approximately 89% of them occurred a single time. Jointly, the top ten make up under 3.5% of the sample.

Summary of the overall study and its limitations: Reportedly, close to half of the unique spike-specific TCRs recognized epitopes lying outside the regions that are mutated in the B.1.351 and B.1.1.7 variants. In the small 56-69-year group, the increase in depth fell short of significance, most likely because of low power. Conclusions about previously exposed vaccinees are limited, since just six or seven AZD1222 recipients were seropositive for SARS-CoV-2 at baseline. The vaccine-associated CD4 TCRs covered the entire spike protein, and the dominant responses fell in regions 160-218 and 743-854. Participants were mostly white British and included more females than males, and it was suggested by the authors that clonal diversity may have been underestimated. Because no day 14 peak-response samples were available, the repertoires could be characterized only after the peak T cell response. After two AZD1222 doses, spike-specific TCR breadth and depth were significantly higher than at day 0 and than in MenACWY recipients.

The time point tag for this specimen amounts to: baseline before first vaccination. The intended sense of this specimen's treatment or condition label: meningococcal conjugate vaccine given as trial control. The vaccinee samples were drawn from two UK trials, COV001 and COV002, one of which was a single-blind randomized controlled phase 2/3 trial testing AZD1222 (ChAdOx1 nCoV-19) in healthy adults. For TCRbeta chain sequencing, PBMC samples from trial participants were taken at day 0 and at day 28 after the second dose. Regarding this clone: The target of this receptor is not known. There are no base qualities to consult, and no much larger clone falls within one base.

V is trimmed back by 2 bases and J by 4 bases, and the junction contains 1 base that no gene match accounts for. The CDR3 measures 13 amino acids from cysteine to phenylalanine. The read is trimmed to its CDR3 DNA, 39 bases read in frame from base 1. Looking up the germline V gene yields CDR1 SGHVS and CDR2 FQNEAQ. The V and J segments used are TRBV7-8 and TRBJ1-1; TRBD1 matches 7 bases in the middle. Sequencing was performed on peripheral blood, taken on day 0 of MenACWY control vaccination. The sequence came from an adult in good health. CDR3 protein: CASSLTGATEAFF. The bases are TGTGCCAGCAGCTTAACAGGGGCCACTGAAGCTTTCTTT.